The 3 T cell receptor beta chains below all came from one sample that was sequenced in a study of T-cell memory formation after mild COVID-19 (dated by TCRdb to the early 2020s). Libraries were prepared through 5' RACE. Sequencing was performed on an Illumina NovaSeq 6000. The public reads were run again by TCRdb, first through fastp at Q25 and then through MiXCR, and only productive beta chains were kept. CDR3 protein duplicates are merged, each entry listing the most common genes and DNA. The sample table holds roughly 620,000 distinct CDR3 sequences, of which under 20% were seen once. Jointly, the top ten make up about 11% of the sample. Sequencing was done on a sample of PBMCs or a T cell subset sorted from them (not recorded which). All receptors derive from an adult woman who had mild COVID-19 (a few samples of this study predate the infection). The sample titles of this study are shuffled in the database, so cell type and time point are left out; the donor was told from shared clones.

This clonotype was recorded a few times. The chain recombines TRBV29-1 with TRBJ1-2, with TRBD1 as a possible D gene (6 bases). This CDR3 region has 12 residues. V was trimmed by 7 bases and J by 5 bases, leaving 14 bases between them. CDR1 and CDR2 from the germline V gene are SQVTM and ANQGSEA. The CDR3 DNA sequence: TGCAGCGCCCGGGACACCATGTATGGCTACACCTTC. This gives the protein CSARDTMYGYTF.

This clonotype was seen more than once but under ten times. The gene calls are TRBV10-3 and TRBJ2-4; D remains ambiguous. Looked up from germline, CDR1 is ENHRY and CDR2 is SYGVKD. V was clipped by 3 bases and J by 3 bases, with 9 bases between them. The CDR3 is 14 residues long. DNA for the CDR3: TGTGCCATCAGTGACCAGGTGGGCAAAAACATTCAGTACTTC. Encoded protein: CAISDQVGKNIQYF.

The gene calls are TRBV12-3 or TRBV12-4 and TRBJ2-7; D not resolved. V was shortened by 2 bases and J by 5 bases, with 7 bases between the two germline ends. The CDR3 covers 12 residues. CDR3 amino acids: CASSLIDDEQYF. CDR3 DNA: TGTGCCAGCAGTTTAATTGACGACGAGCAGTACTTC.